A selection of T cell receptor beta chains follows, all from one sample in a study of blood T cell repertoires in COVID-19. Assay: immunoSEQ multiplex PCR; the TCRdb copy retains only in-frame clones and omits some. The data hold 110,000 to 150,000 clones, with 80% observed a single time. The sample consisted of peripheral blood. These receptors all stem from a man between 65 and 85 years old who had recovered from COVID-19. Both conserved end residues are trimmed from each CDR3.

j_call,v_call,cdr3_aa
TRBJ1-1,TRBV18,ASSPGQLNTEAF
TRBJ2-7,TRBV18,ASSPLGYEQY
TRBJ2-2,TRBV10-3,AGLKNANTGELF
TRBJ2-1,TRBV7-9,ASSPVLGGNEQF
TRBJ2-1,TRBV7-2,ASSLVGGSYSEQF
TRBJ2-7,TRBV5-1,ASSLPGGYEQY
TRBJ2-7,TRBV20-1,SASHGTSSYEQY
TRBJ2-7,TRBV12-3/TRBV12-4,ASSYRTSGEQY
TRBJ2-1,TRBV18,ASSSLRGQGSYNEQF
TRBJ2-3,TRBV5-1,ASSLGGWVRTDTQY
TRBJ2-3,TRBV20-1,SASAQLAGDSDTQY
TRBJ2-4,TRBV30,AWSGVAGGRHIQY
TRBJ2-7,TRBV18,ASSPGLDSYEQY
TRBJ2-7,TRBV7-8,ASSSGLVSEQY
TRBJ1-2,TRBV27,ASRDPGQGDRNGYT
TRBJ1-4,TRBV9,ASSVEGLANEKLF
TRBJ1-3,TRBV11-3,ASSGPDRGSGNTIY
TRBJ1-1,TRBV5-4,ASSLDTVNTEAF
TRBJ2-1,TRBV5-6,ASSSFAGGPSNSRF
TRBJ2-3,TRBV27,ASGPSPSSTDTQY
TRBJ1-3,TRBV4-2,ASSPRGLTGNTIY
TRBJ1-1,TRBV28,ASTLRGQGAEAF
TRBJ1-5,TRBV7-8,ASSTSGRGSNQPQH
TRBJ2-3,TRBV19,ASSIGLKDTQY